Listed below are T cell receptor beta chains from one sample, sequenced in a study of regulatory T cells in long-lasting Graves disease. MiXCR, run by TCRdb on the multiplex PCR reads, gives a single entry per CDR3 protein. The table has roughly 560,000 distinct CDR3 sequences, 15% to 20% seen once. These data were also filed under a second study, of T cells in Graves' hyperthyroidism and ophthalmopathy.

This specimen was peripheral blood mononuclear cells (PBMCs), taken at new diagnosis, from a patient treated with antithyroid drugs. The receptors originated from a woman between 40 and 65 years old with Graves disease. Both conserved end residues are trimmed from each CDR3. Each record gives: CDR3 protein, V gene, J gene.

ASSSDWRPSTDTQY	TRBV12-3/TRBV12-4	TRBJ2-3
ASSLRVNEQF	TRBV28	TRBJ2-1
ASSLVFSNDQPQH	TRBV12-3/TRBV12-4	TRBJ1-5
SARDAGGPFKY	TRBV20-1	TRBJ2-7
ASSSQGRYGYT	TRBV12-3/TRBV12-4	TRBJ1-2
ASRKTGTSNYGYT	TRBV6-1	TRBJ1-2
ASSPRPGTGGPSYT	TRBV3-1	TRBJ1-2
SARPGTRAGHEQY	TRBV20-1	TRBJ2-7
ASSGQGGAETQY	TRBV19	TRBJ2-5
AWLGPPGSPLH	TRBV30	TRBJ1-6
SARVGGSDEQF	TRBV20-1	TRBJ2-1
ASSQAPGAGYGYT	TRBV3-1	TRBJ1-2
ASSLASGGPPSYNEQF	TRBV7-3	TRBJ2-1
ASSPLSTGGYT	TRBV6-1	TRBJ1-2
ASSLLGPGNQPQH	TRBV27	TRBJ1-5
ASSSSSGSTDTQY	TRBV12-3/TRBV12-4	TRBJ2-3
SVGLPAENTEAF	TRBV29-1	TRBJ1-1
ASALKGGAEAF	TRBV2	TRBJ1-1
ASRMTGNSPLH	TRBV6-1	TRBJ1-6
ASRPGEQPQH	TRBV12-3/TRBV12-4	TRBJ1-5
ASSREPRGEQY	TRBV27	TRBJ2-7
ASSKTGGGELF	TRBV2	TRBJ2-2
ASSQVSRGNTGELF	TRBV4-1	TRBJ2-2
ASSRTTSGSYNEQF	TRBV18	TRBJ2-1
ASSYYQGAPSGNTIY	TRBV11-2	TRBJ1-3
ASSSIPEVGQETQY	TRBV6-5	TRBJ2-5
ASSLAKVAWTVKEGTDTQY	TRBV5-1	TRBJ2-3
SASEVAGGRGTQY	TRBV20-1	TRBJ2-5
ATMGLRNTGELF	TRBV24-1	TRBJ2-2
ASSPAGIRDTEAF	TRBV18	TRBJ1-1
ASSYLGQAYEQY	TRBV6-5	TRBJ2-7
SATQGSGANVLT	TRBV20-1	TRBJ2-6
ASSQIQGASQPQH	TRBV6-1	TRBJ1-5
ALSGDRNQPQH	TRBV30	TRBJ1-5
ASSFGGGSYEQY	TRBV27	TRBJ2-7
SATQGAPGSPLH	TRBV20-1	TRBJ1-6
ASSLAGGDRTGELF	TRBV7-2	TRBJ2-2
ASSPDRSSPLH	TRBV5-1	TRBJ1-6
ASSDRDQQSYERY	TRBV2	TRBJ2-7
ASSQGAGIQY	TRBV14	TRBJ2-4
ASSGAGTERGYT	TRBV9	TRBJ1-2
ASSKEATKWDTQY	TRBV7-8	TRBJ2-3
ASSDPTGEAF	TRBV5-4	TRBJ1-1
ASSMDRESPLH	TRBV5-1	TRBJ1-6
ASSPSTVIYEQY	TRBV19	TRBJ2-7
ASSETRSYEQY	TRBV6-1	TRBJ2-7
AGAGTGINEQY	TRBV2	TRBJ2-7
ASSFARDRNTGELF	TRBV28	TRBJ2-2
ASSYSDSNTEAF	TRBV6-5	TRBJ1-1
ASSLDGGNTIY	TRBV5-1	TRBJ1-3